Listed below are T cell receptor beta chains from one sample, sequenced in a study of shared clonotypes between healthy human individuals. Measured with immunoSEQ multiplex PCR; TCRdb has only the in-frame clones, and not every one. The top ten clones hold around 0.32% of a sample with around 370,000 clones, around 96% of them seen once. The sequencing input was memory CD8+ T cells sorted from blood. The receptors originated from a man aged 25 to 40 in good health. Each CDR3 is given without its conserved first and last residue. Part of the rows lack a size; the others show once, few, many or a class for expanded clones.

v_gene | abundance | CDR3aa
TRBV11-2 | once | ASSLGLAGGSSYEQY
TRBV7-9 | once | ASSPRTSGEYNEQF
TRBV6-1 | NA | ASTQSPGDGYT
TRBV28 | NA | ASFSGANTEAF
TRBV2 | NA | ASISGLDDEQY
TRBV5-1 | NA | ASSLRRWTSGSIYEQF
TRBV5-1 | NA | ASSLGLGGNEQF
TRBV4-1 | NA | ASSQAPQGVWNEQF
TRBV28 | NA | ATSNSGSTDTQY
TRBV6-5 | NA | ASSAWSTNEKLF
TRBV7-2 | NA | ASSRRQVVFNEQF
TRBV29-1 | NA | SVGGGWPYNEKLF
TRBV5-1 | NA | ASSSTGQGIAEAF
TRBV5-1 | NA | ASSLGQAPLSTRGTSNEQY
TRBV5-1 | NA | ASRREGGTTGELF
TRBV30 | NA | ACNRIADYQETQY
TRBV7-9 | NA | ASSDRGNTEAF
TRBV5-5 | NA | ASATSGYSGSYEQY
TRBV5-6 | NA | ASSLALAGRYNEQF
TRBV5-1 | NA | ASSLGRYGYT
TRBV27 | NA | ASTPRGGSSYEQY
TRBV5-1 | few | ASTRESGRGNTIY
TRBV28 | NA | ASSLAGGHNTGELF
TRBV4-2 | NA | ASSQEGASSYEQY
TRBV5-1 | NA | ASSSEGYEQY
TRBV4-1 | few | ASSQGLATYNEQF
TRBV7-9 | once | AIPRLVGEGTGELF
TRBV30 | NA | AWSVRSPISNRHGELF
TRBV6-5 | NA | ASSYTREHGEQY
TRBV28 | NA | ASTWGAGMGDTQY
TRBV4-2 | NA | ASSQESATGELF
TRBV18 | NA | ASSPSNAGNNQPQH
TRBV2 | NA | ASGLGQARNEQY
TRBV12-5 | NA | ASATDGNYGYT
TRBV9 | NA | ASSPAGANTGELF
TRBV27 | NA | ASSSPGQGVYGYT
TRBV29-1 | NA | SVDQQGNTEAF
TRBV9 | NA | ASSVSGSTGETQY
TRBV6-5 | NA | ASNPGLAGGHEQF
TRBV2 | NA | ASSVTGLAGLNVFYEQY
TRBV5-4 | NA | ASSLGRFGSSYNEQF
TRBV30 | NA | AWSRASGRIEEQF
TRBV29-1 | once | SAGGMGETQY
TRBV9 | NA | ASSPHLLAGGGNEQF
TRBV27 | NA | ASSPGGKGEAF
TRBV7-6 | once | ASSPTSGRTQETQY
TRBV9 | NA | ASSLGISSYNEQF
TRBV19 | NA | ASSIRTGADTQY
TRBV4-2 | NA | ASSGGSRLFTQY
TRBV28 | NA | ASSLRPVLMNTEAF
TRBV5-5 | NA | ASSLFGDSVYEQY
TRBV30 | NA | AWSAPGGNQPQH
TRBV29-1 | once | SVSRTSTDTQY
TRBV11-2 | once | ASSLGLAQDNEQF
TRBV19 | NA | ASSGTGQGYNEQF
TRBV5-1 | NA | ASSFNTGELF
TRBV7-6 | NA | ASSKLAGTIPYNEQF
TRBV30 | NA | AWESAGLAGSKNIQY
TRBV20-1 | NA | SARDLWTLY
TRBV14 | NA | ASSRQIRETQY